The 8 T cell receptor beta chains below all came from one sample that was sequenced in a study of cytomegalovirus exposure and HLA in healthy donors. It was with 60 Vbeta and 13 Jbeta primers that the PCR ran. Repertoires were generated with immunoSEQ multiplex PCR, while TCRdb's copy carries only in-frame clones and drops some. The sample lists 150,000 or so clones, roughly four fifths occurring once. The source material was PBMCs. These receptors all come from a female donor in good health and CMV-seronegative.

This clone was found a few times. The rearrangement uses TRBV6-1 and TRBJ1-1; D gene ambiguous. V was pared by 7 bases and J by 0 bases, with 12 bases between. Germline lookup yields CDR1 MNHNS and CDR2 SASEGT. The CDR3 consists of 14 residues. In DNA form, the CDR3 reads TGTGCCAGCACCTGGAGGGTCATGAACACTGAAGCTTTCTTT. Its translation: CASTWRVMNTEAFF.

J is TRBJ2-7 and V is TRBV11-3; 7 bases line up with TRBD2. The V gene end was trimmed by 2 bases and the J gene end by 3 bases; junction bases not matched to a gene: 4. The CDR3 covers 14 residues. From germline, CDR1 is SGHNT and CDR2 YENEEA. CDR3 amino acids: CASSLQGGGYEQYF. The CDR3 DNA reads as TGTGCCAGCAGCTTACAGGGCGGGGGCTACGAGCAGTACTTC.

This chain joins TRBV10-3 and TRBJ1-2; the match to TRBD1 covers 8 bases. This CDR3 contains 17 residues. Germline V gene lookup returns CDR1 ENHRY and CDR2 SYGVKD. Trimming cost V 6 bases and J 6 bases; bases outside gene matches: 18. This CDR3 reads CAISEGPGQGAMNGYTF. The CDR3 region has the DNA TGTGCCATCAGCGAGGGACCCGGCCAGGGGGCGATGAATGGCTACACCTTC.

The chain recombines TRBV6-5 with TRBJ1-5; 8 positions match TRBD1. Germline CDR1 is MNHEY and CDR2 is SVGAGI. V gave up 6 bases and J gave up 7 bases; unmatched junction bases: 5. CDR3 size: 13 residues. CDR3 loop: CASSLQGGQPQHF. The CDR3 coding sequence is TGTGCCAGCAGCCTACAGGGGGGGCAGCCCCAGCATTTT.

The genes are TRBV28 and TRBJ2-6; the D is unclear. Trimming removed 8 bases from V and 2 bases from J, with 7 bases in between. The CDR3 extends over 13 amino acids. Germline CDR1 is MDHEN and CDR2 is SYDVKM. The CDR3: CASSSPGANVLTF. The CDR3 nucleotides are TGTGCCAGCTCTTCCCCTGGGGCCAACGTCCTGACTTTC.

Comments on this clone: Mismatch with germline at one junction end may stem from a read error. This CDR3 is also generated by other DNA sequences in the sample. V and J are TRBV27 and TRBJ2-7, with TRBD1 matching over 9 bases. Germline CDR1 reads MNHEY; CDR2 reads SMNVEV (reference sequence). This CDR3 has 16 amino acids. CDR3 DNA: TGTGCCAGCAGTTTCGTGCTGGGACAGGGACTTAACGAGCAGTATTTC. Translation gives CASSFVLGQGLNEQYF.

The table lists this clone with a count of one. The chain has TRBV7-9 and TRBJ2-1; D is possibly TRBD2 (6 bases). The ends were cut back, 9 bases at V and 4 bases at J, with 10 bases in the middle. CDR3 length: 12 amino acids. Germline assignment: CDR1 SEHNR and CDR2 FQNEAQ (reference sequence). In DNA form, the CDR3 reads TGTGCCAGGGAGGGACCTTACAATGAGCAGTTCTTC. Its translation: CAREGPYNEQFF.

The chain carries TRBV10-1 and TRBJ1-2; a possible D gene is TRBD1 (5 bases). The CDR3 loop spans 14 amino acids. Trimming took off 6 bases at V and 4 bases at J, with 15 bases between the two ends. Germline V gene sequence: CDR1 WNHNN, CDR2 SYGVQD (reference sequence). The CDR3: CASSDSTDRYGYTF. The CDR3 DNA reads as TGCGCCAGCAGCGATTCGACAGATCGCTATGGCTACACCTTC.